The present entry profiles one TCR beta chain with its context. Its antigen is as yet unknown. Sample time point: blood at routine non-recurrence follow-up after resection. A single record per CDR3 protein comes from TCRdb applying MiXCR to the 5' RACE reads. The sample lists approximately 43,000 distinct CDR3 sequences, about 10% occurring once. The record originates from a study of spatial heterogeneity in lung cancer. Whole-study context: Follow-up PBMC samples were sequenced when available, at a median of about two years after resection. Detected sequences consistently included more beta-chain ones than alpha-chain ones. Every unique TCR and UMI combination, on average, appeared more than ten times in raw reads. The study, taken as a whole, reports: Blood showed ubiquitous tumor TCRs more often at resection than at routine follow-up.

The V end lost 7 bases, the J end lost 6 bases, and 12 bases lay between the germline ends. CDR3 size: 13 residues. The V gene's germline CDR1 is MNHEY and CDR2 SVGEGT. This specimen consisted of PBMCs, obtained at follow-up. This sequence originates from a female donor with early-stage non-small cell lung cancer. The chain is built from TRBV6-2 or TRBV6-3 and TRBJ2-2; TRBD1 might be the D (5 bases). The CDR3 DNA sequence: TGTGCCAGCAATCAGGGATTCGCCGGGGAGCTGTTTTTT. Translated, it gives CASNQGFAGELFF.